This T cell receptor beta chain was identified during a study of cytomegalovirus exposure and HLA in healthy donors. Findings and caveats of the study: As a later analysis revealed, the rate of TCR association differed by HLA locus, with DRB1 most and HLA-C fewest. Being indistinguishable, some V segments were excluded, TRBV6-2 and TRBV6-3 among them. Later analysis identified around 15,000 TCR beta sequences associated with HLA alleles, using a false discovery rate threshold of 0.05.

CDR1 MDHEN and CDR2 SYDVKM come from the germline V gene. The CDR3 spans 15 residues. With V trimmed by 6 bases and J by 4 bases, 8 bases remained unmatched. PCR involved 60 Vbeta and 13 Jbeta primers. Original methodology: Roughly 10 million shared chains were among approximately 80 million unique TCR beta chains counted in a later analysis. TCRdb's copy holds only in-frame clones and misses some; the assay was immunoSEQ multiplex PCR. For V, J and clone size, that table is used; D and trimming come from the DNA. The repertoire consists of just over 150,000 clones, with 65% to 90% occurring once and the leading ten covering 1.5% to 2%. About this clone: Its matching antigen is unknown.

The receptor was derived from a woman under 30 in good health and CMV-seronegative. The rearrangement uses TRBV28 and TRBJ1-2, with 10 bases matching TRBD1. The sample taken for sequencing was PBMCs. The CDR3 protein is CASRPDRGRGYGYTF. The CDR3 DNA follows: TGTGCCAGCAGACCTGACAGGGGGCGTGGCTATGGCTACACCTTC.